This T cell receptor beta chain is from a study of T cells in localized non-small cell lung cancer. Overall study findings and caveats: Appearance in adjacent lung was seen for a median around 60 of the top 100 tumor clones. Without multi-region sequencing, intratumor heterogeneity could not be excluded.

The CDR3 sequence is 15 residues long. V lost 4 bases and J 5 bases, leaving 15 bases between the germline ends. Method: immunoSEQ multiplex PCR; TCRdb's copy keeps in-frame clones and lacks some. Here the sample spans 2,500 to 4,000 clones, roughly 32% being singletons. Points on this clone: Its antigen is unidentified.

The chain combines TRBV7-1 with TRBJ2-1; the D gene is possibly TRBD1 (5 bases). TRBV7-1 is flagged as an ORF with uncertain function. This clonotype was sampled from a female donor older than 55 with stage I lung adenocarcinoma. The sample was lung tumor tissue, taken before any cancer treatment. This CDR3 reads CASSLRRTQNNEQFF. The CDR3, as DNA: TGTGCCAGCAGCTTACGGCGGACACAGAACAATGAGCAGTTCTTC.